This TCR beta chain was observed in a study of PD-L1 blockade in urothelial cancer. Study-wide background: Most patients, about 85% of the roughly 30, were males with bladder-origin cancer. The patients had undergone anywhere from 0 to 3 prior chemotherapy regimens. T cells numbered a median of about 150,000 in the blood samples.

This clone was picked up a small number of times. The repertoire was sequenced with immunoSEQ multiplex PCR; TCRdb's copy has only in-frame clones and lacks some. The sample records over 65,000 clones, under 90% being singletons. Deletions cut 3 bases from V and 4 bases from J, with 19 bases between. The CDR3 length is 16 residues. Per germline, CDR1 SEHNR and CDR2 FQNEAQ (reference sequence). The TCR sequence derives from a man between 65 and 85 years old with urothelial cancer. This chain connects TRBV7-9 to TRBJ2-7; weak D call: TRBD2 (6 bases). Sequencing was performed on PBMCs, taken around atezolizumab (anti-PD-L1) treatment. CDR3 region: CASSFLSLGEDYEQYF. Here the CDR3 DNA reads TGTGCCAGCAGCTTCCTCTCCCTTGGGGAGGATTACGAGCAGTACTTC.